What follows are 15 T cell receptor beta chains derived from one specimen sequenced in a study of long-term antiretroviral therapy in people with HIV (dated by TCRdb to the early 2020s). The immunoSEQ hsTCRB v3.0 assay was used at survey level resolution to sequence the TRB variable region. TCRdb provides this immuneACCESS table in a form limited to in-frame rearrangements. Some clones are lacking; in checked studies, under half of them reflect an unresolved V gene, and why the rest are absent is not known. The sample has 15,000 or so clones on record, approximately 72% of them singletons. Approximately 15% of the sample goes to the ten largest clones. The sequences come from unsorted PBMCs, collected about 3.1 years after starting antiretroviral therapy. Every receptor here comes from a woman between 40 and 50 years old with HIV.

The rearrangement joins TRBV5-1 to TRBJ1-4, with D maybe TRBD1 (5 bases). From germline, CDR1 is SGHRS and CDR2 YFSETQ. The CDR3 sequence is 15 residues long. V dropped 1 base and J dropped 3 bases, with 10 bases sitting between them. The CDR3 sequence: CASSLRGAANEKLFF. CDR3 in DNA: TGCGCCAGCAGCTTGAGAGGGGCAGCTAATGAAAAACTGTTTTTT.

This clone was counted between two and nine times. The chain links TRBV6-5 to TRBJ2-3; TRBD1 matches 7 bases. The CDR3 covers 14 residues. The J segment lost 0 bases and the V segment lost 9 bases, leaving 6 bases of the junction unmatched. The germline gives CDR1 MNHEY, CDR2 SVGAGI. CDR3 sequence (DNA): TGTGCCAGTGCCGGGACAGCTAGCACAGATACGCAGTATTTT. This encodes CASAGTASTDTQYF.

The genes are TRBV15 and TRBJ2-7, with TRBD1 identical over 9 bases. Germline-derived CDR1 and CDR2 are LNHNV and YYDKDF (reference sequence). The V and J ends lost 5 bases and 7 bases, in that order; junction bases with no gene match: 12. The CDR3 runs to 15 residues. Here the CDR3 DNA reads TGTGCCACCAGCTTTCCCGGGACAGGGACGAGGGAGCAGTACTTC. It is translated as CATSFPGTGTREQYF. Drawing the rest from reference TRBV15 and TRBJ2-7, the complete variable domain is DAMVIQNPRYQVTQFGKPVTLSCSQTLNHNVMYWYQQKSSQAPKLLFHYYDKDFNNEADTPDNFQSRRPNTSFCFLDIRSPGLGDTAMYLCATSFPGTGTREQYFGPGTRLTVT.

CDR3 DNA: TGTGCCAGAAGGATTTTCTGGACAGGGGACACTGAAGCTTTCTTT. Amino acid sequence: CARRIFWTGDTEAFF. The gene calls are TRBV5-3 and TRBJ1-1; TRBD1 matches 9 bases. TRBV5-3 is placed among ORFs of uncertain function. The ends lost 5 bases at V and 3 bases at J; junction bases unmatched: 8. CDR3 length: 15 amino acids.

This chain's CDR3 is CASSARELKGRLLDGYTF. In nucleotides, the CDR3 is TGTGCCAGCAGCGCTAGGGAGTTAAAGGGAAGGTTATTAGATGGCTACACCTTC. V and J are TRBV7-9 and TRBJ1-2; D is ambiguous. This CDR3 is built from 18 residues. Germline CDR1 reads SEHNR; CDR2 reads FQNEAQ (reference sequence). The V gene lost 5 bases and the J gene lost 6 bases, with 28 bases spanning the gap.

The chain joins TRBV30 to TRBJ1-4; D not certain. The germline CDR1 and CDR2 sequences are GTSNPN and SVGIG (reference sequence). V was cut by 3 bases and J by 10 bases, with 18 bases left in between. The CDR3 is 14 amino acids. Here the CDR3 DNA reads TGTGCCTGGAGCCCCAAGGATACAGCAGGAAAACTGTTTTTT. Its translation: CAWSPKDTAGKLFF. Filled out from reference TRBV30 and TRBJ1-4, the complete variable domain reads SQTIHQWPATLVQPVGSPLSLECTVEGTSNPNLYWYRQAAGRGLQLLFYSVGIGQISSEVPQNLSASRPQDRQFILSSKKLLLSDSGFYLCAWSPKDTAGKLFFGSGTQLSVL.

This chain connects TRBV5-1 to TRBJ1-1, with D perhaps matching TRBD1 (6 bases). CDR3 length equals 14 residues. CDR1 is SGHRS and CDR2 is YFSETQ in the germline V gene. The V gene lost 5 bases and the J gene lost 2 bases, with 13 bases spanning the gap. The CDR3 here is CASRGGSSNTEAFF. As DNA, the CDR3 is TGCGCCAGCAGGGGGGGCAGCAGTAACACTGAAGCTTTCTTT.

This clone was detected only once. The J gene is TRBJ2-5, the V gene TRBV6-1, with TRBD1 identical over 9 bases. Germline CDR1 reads MNHNS; CDR2 reads SASEGT. Losses at the gene ends were 10 bases for V and 5 bases for J; bases not matched to a gene: 14. The CDR3 extends over 15 amino acids. CDR3 amino acids: CATLNRDRVWETQYF. For the CDR3, the DNA is TGTGCCACCCTGAATCGGGACAGGGTATGGGAGACCCAGTACTTC.

The chain employs TRBV6-5 and TRBJ1-4, with 9 bases that match TRBD1. This CDR3 is built from 14 residues. J gave up 6 bases and V 6 bases, and 5 bases lay outside the gene matches. Germline V gene data show CDR1 as MNHEY and CDR2 as SVGAGI. The CDR3 reads CASRKQGADEKLFF. The CDR3 DNA reads as TGTGCCAGCAGAAAACAGGGGGCGGATGAAAAACTGTTTTTT.

This clone was counted only a few times. The V and J genes are TRBV10-3 and TRBJ2-3, with TRBD1 as a possible D gene (6 bases). The length of the CDR3 is 13 residues. The V gene lost 7 bases and the J gene lost 6 bases, with 14 bases spanning the gap. Germline CDR1 and CDR2: ENHRY and SYGVKD. The CDR3 loop is CAINRDFSDTQYF. CDR3 sequence (DNA): TGTGCCATCAACAGGGATTTCTCCGATACGCAGTATTTT.

The gene calls are TRBV5-1 and TRBJ2-1; 13 bases map to TRBD2. The CDR3 extends over 15 amino acids. The germline V gene has CDR1 SGHRS and CDR2 YFSETQ. V dropped 4 bases and J dropped 6; count of bases not matched to a gene: 4. CDR3 loop: CASSGGLAGSNEQFF. The CDR3 DNA reads TGCGCCAGCAGCGGGGGACTAGCGGGAAGCAATGAGCAGTTCTTC.

V gene TRBV30 combines with J gene TRBJ1-3; TRBD1 might be the D (5 bases). Germline V CDR1 and CDR2: GTSNPN, SVGIG (reference sequence). Trimming stripped 4 bases from V and 1 base from J, with 8 bases between. The length of the CDR3 is 13 residues. The CDR3 reads CAWIPGSGNTIYF. CDR3 nucleotide sequence: TGTGCCTGGATCCCAGGGTCTGGAAACACCATATATTTT.

This sequence joins TRBV6-1 and TRBJ2-3; TRBD1 is a possible D gene (6 bases). CDR1 is MNHNS, CDR2 SASEGT, per germline. V was shortened by 6 bases and J by 1 base, with 11 bases between the two germline ends. The CDR3 contains 14 residues. The DNA of the CDR3 is TGTGCCAGCAGAGATTGGGGGCGCACAGATACGCAGTATTTT. It translates to CASRDWGRTDTQYF.

Here the CDR3 DNA reads TGTGCCAGTAAGGGAGGCTATGGCTACACCTTC. This gives the protein CASKGGYGYTF. The chain employs TRBV6-5 and TRBJ1-2; unclear D gene. Germline CDR1 MNHEY, CDR2 SVGAGI. CDR3 length equals 11 residues. V was shortened by 9 bases and J by 4 bases, with 9 bases between the two germline ends.

This clone was seen a few times. The chain carries TRBV30 and TRBJ1-5; possible D gene TRBD1, 5 bases. From germline, CDR1 is GTSNPN and CDR2 SVGIG (reference sequence). The CDR3 runs to 15 residues. Trimming pared 3 bases from V and 3 bases from J, leaving 15 bases between. CDR3 in amino acids: CAWSRLIGDNQPQHF. CDR3 nucleotide sequence: TGTGCCTGGAGCCGGTTAATAGGGGACAATCAGCCCCAGCATTTT.